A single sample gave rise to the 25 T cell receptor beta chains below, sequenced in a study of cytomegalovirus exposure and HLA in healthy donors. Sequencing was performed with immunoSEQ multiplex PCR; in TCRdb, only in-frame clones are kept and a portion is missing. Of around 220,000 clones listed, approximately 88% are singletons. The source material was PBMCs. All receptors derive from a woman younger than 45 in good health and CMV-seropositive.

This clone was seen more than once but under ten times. CDR3 bases: TGTGCCAGCAGCAACCGGGCATCAGGGGCGCGGGGGGAGCTGTTTTTT. This translates into CASSNRASGARGELFF. V usage is TRBV11-2 and J usage is TRBJ2-2; tentative D call: TRBD1 (6 bases). Germline CDR1 is SGHAT and CDR2 is FQNNGV. The CDR3 has 16 residues. The V end was cut by 5 bases, the J end by 8 bases, with 21 bases between. Full variable domain (rest looked up from reference TRBV11-2 and TRBJ2-2): EAGVAQSPRYKIIEKRQSVAFWCNPISGHATLYWYQQILGQGPKLLIQFQNNGVVDDSQLPKDRFSAERLKGVDSTLKIQPAKLEDSAVYLCASSNRASGARGELFFGEGSRLTVL.

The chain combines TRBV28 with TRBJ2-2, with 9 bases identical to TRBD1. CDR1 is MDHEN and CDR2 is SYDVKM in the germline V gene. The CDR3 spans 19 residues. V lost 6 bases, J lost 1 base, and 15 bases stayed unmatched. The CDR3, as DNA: TGTGCCAGCAGAGCATTCCTTGGGGGGACAGGGCGGAACACCGGGGAGCTGTTTTTT. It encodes CASRAFLGGTGRNTGELFF.

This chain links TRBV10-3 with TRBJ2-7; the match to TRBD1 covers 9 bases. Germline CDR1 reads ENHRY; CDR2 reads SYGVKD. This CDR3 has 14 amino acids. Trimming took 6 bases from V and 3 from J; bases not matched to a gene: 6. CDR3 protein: CAIREGQGFYEQYF. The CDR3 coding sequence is TGTGCCATCAGAGAAGGACAGGGGTTCTACGAGCAGTACTTC.

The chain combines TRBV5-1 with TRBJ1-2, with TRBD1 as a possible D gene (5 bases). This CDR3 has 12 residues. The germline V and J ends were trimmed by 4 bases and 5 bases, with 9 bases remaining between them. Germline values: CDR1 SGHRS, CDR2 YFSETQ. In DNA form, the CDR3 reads TGCGCCAGCAGCGTTGACAGTTATGGCTACACCTTC. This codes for CASSVDSYGYTF.

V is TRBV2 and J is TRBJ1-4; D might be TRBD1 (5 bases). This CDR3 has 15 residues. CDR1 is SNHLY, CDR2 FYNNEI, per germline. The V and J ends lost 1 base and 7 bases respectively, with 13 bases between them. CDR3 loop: CASSEGGAGGEKLFF. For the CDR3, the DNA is TGTGCCAGCAGTGAAGGCGGGGCGGGAGGTGAAAAACTGTTTTTT.

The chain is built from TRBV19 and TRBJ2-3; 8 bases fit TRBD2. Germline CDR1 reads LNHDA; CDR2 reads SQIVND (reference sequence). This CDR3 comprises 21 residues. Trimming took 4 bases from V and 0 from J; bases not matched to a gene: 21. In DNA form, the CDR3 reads TGTGCCAGTAGTACCCGCCCCTTCACTAGCGGAGAGGGACCCAGCACAGATACGCAGTATTTT. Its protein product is CASSTRPFTSGEGPSTDTQYF.

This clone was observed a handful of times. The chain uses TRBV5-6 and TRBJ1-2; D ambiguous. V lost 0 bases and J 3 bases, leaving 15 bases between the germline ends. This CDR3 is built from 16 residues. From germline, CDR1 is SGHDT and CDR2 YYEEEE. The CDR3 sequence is CASSLAGGNRDYGYTF. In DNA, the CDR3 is TGTGCCAGCAGCTTGGCCGGTGGGAATCGGGACTATGGCTACACCTTC.

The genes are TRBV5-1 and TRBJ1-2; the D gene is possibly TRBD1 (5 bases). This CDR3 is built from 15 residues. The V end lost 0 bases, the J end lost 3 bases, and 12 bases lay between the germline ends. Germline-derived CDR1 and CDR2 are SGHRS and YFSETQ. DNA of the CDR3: TGCGCCAGCAGCTTGGTAACTAGAGGGGACTATGGCTACACCTTC. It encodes CASSLVTRGDYGYTF.

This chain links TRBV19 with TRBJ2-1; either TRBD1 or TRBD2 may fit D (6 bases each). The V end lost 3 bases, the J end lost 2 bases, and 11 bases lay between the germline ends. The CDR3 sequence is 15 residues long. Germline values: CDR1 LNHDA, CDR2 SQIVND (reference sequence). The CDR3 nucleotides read TGTGCCAGTAGTATTGGAGGGGGTACCTACAATGAGCAGTTCTTC. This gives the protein CASSIGGGTYNEQFF. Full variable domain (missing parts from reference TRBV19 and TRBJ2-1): DGGITQSPKYLFRKEGQNVTLSCEQNLNHDAMYWYRQDPGQGLRLIYYSQIVNDFQKGDIAEGYSVSREKKESFPLTVTSAQKNPTAFYLCASSIGGGTYNEQFFGPGTRLTVL.

CDR3 coding DNA: TGTGCCAGCAGATCTACAGGGTGGCGGAACACTGAAGCTTTCTTT. Protein product: CASRSTGWRNTEAFF. The chain uses TRBV11-2 and TRBJ1-1, with D perhaps matching TRBD1 (6 bases). The germline gives CDR1 SGHAT, CDR2 FQNNGV. The length of the CDR3 is 15 residues. Between the trimmed V and J ends, which lost 6 bases and 1 base, there was a span of 15 bases.

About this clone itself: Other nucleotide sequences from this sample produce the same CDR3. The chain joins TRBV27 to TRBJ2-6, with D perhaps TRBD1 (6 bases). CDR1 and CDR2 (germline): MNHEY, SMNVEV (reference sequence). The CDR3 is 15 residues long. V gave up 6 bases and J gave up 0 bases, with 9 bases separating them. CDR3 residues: CASSLQGSGANVLTF. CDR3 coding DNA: TGTGCCAGCAGCCTACAGGGCTCTGGGGCCAACGTCCTGACTTTC.

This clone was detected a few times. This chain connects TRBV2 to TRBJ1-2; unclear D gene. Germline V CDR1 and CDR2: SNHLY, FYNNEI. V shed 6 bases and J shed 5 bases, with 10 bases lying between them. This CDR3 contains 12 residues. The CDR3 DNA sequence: TGTGCCAGCAGCGCCGCGAGTTATGGCTACACCTTC. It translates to CASSAASYGYTF.

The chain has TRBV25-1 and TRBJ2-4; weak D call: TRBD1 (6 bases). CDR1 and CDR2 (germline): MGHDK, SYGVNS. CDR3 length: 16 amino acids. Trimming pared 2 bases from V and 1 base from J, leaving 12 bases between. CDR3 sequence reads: CASSEGRGMAKNIQYF. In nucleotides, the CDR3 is TGTGCCAGCAGTGAAGGCAGGGGAATGGCCAAAAACATTCAGTACTTC. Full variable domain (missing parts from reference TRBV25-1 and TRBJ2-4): EADIYQTPRYLVIGTGKKITLECSQTMGHDKMYWYQQDPGMELHLIHYSYGVNSTEKGDLSSESTVSRIRTEHFPLTLESARPSHTSQYLCASSEGRGMAKNIQYFGAGTRLSVL.

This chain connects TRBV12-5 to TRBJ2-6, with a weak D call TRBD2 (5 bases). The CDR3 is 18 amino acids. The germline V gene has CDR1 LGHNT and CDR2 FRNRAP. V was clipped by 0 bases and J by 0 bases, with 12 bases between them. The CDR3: CASGLVGVNASGANVLTF. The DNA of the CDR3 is TGTGCTAGTGGTTTGGTCGGGGTTAATGCCTCTGGGGCCAACGTCCTGACTTTC.

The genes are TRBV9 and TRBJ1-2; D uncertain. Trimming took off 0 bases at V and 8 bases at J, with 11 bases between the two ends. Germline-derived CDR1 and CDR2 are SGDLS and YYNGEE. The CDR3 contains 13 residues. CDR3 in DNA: TGTGCCAGCAGCGTAGAGGGATCTTACGGCTACACCTTC. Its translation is CASSVEGSYGYTF.

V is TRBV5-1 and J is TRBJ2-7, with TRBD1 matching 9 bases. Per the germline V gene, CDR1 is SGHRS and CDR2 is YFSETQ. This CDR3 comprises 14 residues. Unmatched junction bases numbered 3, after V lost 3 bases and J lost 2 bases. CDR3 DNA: TGCGCCAGCAGCTCGGGACAGGGAACCTACGAGCAGTACTTC. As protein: CASSSGQGTYEQYF.

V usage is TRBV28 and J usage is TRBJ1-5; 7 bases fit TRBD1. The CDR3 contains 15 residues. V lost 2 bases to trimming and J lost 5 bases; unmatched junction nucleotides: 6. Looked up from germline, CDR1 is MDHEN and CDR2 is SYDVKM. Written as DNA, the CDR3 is TGTGCCAGCAGTTTAAAATGGCAGGGGGATCAGCCCCAGCATTTT. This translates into CASSLKWQGDQPQHF. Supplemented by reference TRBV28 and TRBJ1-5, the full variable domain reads DVKVTQSSRYLVKRTGEKVFLECVQDMDHENMFWYRQDPGLGLRLIYFSYDVKMKEKGDIPEGYSVSREKKERFSLILESASTNQTSMYLCASSLKWQGDQPQHFGDGTRLSIL.

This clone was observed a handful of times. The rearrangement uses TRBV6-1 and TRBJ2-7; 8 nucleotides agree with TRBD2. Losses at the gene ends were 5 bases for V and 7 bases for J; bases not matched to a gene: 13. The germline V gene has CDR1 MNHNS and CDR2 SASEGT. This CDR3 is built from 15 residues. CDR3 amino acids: CASSKSGSGSWEQYF. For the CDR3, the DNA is TGTGCCAGCAGTAAGAGCGGGAGTGGGTCCTGGGAGCAGTACTTC.

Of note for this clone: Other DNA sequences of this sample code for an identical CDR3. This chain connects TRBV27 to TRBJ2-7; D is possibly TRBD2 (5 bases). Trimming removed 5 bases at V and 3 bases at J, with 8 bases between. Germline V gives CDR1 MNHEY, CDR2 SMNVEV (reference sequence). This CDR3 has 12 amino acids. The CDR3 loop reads CASSTGDYEQYF. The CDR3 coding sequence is TGTGCCAGCAGTACCGGGGACTACGAGCAGTACTTC.

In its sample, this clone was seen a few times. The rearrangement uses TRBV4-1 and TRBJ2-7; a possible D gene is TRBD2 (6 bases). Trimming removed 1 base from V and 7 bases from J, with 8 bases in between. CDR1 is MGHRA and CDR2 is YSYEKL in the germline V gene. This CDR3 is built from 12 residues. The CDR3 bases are TGCGCCAGCAGCCAAGTGGCGGGGGAGCAGTACTTC. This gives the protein CASSQVAGEQYF.

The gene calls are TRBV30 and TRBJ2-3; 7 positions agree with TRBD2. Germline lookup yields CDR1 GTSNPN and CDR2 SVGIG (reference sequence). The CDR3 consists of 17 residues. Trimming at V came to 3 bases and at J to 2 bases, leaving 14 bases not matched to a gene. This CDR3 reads CAWRGGELANYTDTQYF. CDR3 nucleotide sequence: TGTGCCTGGAGGGGGGGGGAACTAGCGAATTACACAGATACGCAGTATTTT.

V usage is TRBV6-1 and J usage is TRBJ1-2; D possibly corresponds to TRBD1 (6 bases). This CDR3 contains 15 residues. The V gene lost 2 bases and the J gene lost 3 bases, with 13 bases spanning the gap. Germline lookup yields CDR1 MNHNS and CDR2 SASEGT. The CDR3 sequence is CASSEFGAGDYGYTF. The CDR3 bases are TGTGCCAGCAGTGAATTCGGGGCAGGGGACTATGGCTACACCTTC.

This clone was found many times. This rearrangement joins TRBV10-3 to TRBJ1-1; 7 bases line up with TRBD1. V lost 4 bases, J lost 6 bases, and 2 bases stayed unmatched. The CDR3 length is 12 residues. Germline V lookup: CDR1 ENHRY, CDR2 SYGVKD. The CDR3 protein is CAISGDRAEAFF. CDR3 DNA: TGTGCCATCAGTGGCGACAGGGCTGAAGCTTTCTTT.

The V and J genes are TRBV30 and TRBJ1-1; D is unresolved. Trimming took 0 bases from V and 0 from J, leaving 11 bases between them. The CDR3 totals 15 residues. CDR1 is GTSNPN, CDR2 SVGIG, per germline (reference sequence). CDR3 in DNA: TGTGCCTGGAGTGTACTCGGCAGCTTGAACACTGAAGCTTTCTTT. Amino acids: CAWSVLGSLNTEAFF.

The DNA for the CDR3 is TGTGCCAGCAGTCCCTGGACAGGTTACACAGATACGCAGTATTTT. This sequence encodes CASSPWTGYTDTQYF. V gene TRBV27 combines with J gene TRBJ2-3, with 7 bases fitting TRBD1. Losses at the gene ends were 5 bases for V and 2 bases for J; bases not matched to a gene: 7. Germline V gives CDR1 MNHEY, CDR2 SMNVEV (reference sequence). This CDR3 has 15 amino acids.